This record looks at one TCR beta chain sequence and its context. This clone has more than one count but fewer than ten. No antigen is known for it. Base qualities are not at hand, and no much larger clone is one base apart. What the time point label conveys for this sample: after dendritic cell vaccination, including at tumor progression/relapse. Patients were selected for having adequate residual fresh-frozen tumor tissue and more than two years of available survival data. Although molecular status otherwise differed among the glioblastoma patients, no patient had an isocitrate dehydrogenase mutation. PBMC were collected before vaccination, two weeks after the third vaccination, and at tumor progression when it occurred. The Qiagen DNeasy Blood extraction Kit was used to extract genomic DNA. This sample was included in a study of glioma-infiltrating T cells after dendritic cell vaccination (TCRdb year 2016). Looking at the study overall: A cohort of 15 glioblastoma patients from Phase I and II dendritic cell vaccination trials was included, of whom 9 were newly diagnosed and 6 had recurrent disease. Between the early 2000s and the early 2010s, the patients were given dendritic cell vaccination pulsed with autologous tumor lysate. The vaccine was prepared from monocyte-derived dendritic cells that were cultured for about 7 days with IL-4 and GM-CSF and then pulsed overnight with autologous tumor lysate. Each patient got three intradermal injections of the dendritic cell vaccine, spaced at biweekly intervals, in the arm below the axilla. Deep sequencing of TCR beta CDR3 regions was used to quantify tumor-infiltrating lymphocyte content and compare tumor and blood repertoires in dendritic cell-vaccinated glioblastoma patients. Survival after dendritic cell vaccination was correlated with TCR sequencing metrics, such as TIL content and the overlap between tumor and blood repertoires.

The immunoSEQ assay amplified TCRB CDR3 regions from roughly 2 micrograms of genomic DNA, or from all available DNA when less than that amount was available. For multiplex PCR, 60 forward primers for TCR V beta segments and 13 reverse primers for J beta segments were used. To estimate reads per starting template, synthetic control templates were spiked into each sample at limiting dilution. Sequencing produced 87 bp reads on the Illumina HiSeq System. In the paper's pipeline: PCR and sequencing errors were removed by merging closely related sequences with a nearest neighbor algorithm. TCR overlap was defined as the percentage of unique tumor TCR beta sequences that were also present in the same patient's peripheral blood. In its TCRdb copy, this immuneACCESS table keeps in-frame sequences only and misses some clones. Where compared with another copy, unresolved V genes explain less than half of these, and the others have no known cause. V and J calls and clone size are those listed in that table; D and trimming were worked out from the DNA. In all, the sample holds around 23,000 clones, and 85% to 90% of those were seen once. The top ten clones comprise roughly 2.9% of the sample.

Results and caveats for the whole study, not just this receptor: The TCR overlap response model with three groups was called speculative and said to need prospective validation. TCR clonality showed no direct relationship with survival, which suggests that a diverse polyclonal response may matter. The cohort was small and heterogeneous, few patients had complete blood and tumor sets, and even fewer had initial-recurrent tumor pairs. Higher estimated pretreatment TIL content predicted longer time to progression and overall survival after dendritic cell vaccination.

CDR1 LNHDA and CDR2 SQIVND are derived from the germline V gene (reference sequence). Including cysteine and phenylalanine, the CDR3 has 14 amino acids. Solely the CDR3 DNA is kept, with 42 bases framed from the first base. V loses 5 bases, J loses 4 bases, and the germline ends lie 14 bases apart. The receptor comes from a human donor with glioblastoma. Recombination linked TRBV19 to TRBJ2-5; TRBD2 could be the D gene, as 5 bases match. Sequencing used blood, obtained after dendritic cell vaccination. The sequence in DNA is TGTGCCAGTAGTCCCCGGGGAGCGCCAGAGACCCAGTACTTC. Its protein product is CASSPRGAPETQYF.